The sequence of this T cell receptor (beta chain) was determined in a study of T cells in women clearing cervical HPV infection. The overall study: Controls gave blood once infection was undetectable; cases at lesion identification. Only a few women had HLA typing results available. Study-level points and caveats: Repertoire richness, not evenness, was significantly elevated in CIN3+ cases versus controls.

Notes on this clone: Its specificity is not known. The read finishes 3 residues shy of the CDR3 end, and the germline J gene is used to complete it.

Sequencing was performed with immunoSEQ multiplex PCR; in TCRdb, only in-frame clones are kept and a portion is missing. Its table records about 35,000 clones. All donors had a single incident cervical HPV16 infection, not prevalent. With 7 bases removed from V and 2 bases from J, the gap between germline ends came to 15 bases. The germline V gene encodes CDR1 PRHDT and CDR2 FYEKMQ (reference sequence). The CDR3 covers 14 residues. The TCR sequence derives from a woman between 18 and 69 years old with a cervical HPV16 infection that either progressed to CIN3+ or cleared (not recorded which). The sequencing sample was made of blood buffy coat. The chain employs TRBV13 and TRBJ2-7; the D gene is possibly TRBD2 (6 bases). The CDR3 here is CASNRRGEPYEQYF. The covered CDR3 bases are TGTGCCAGCAATAGGCGCGGGGAGCCCTACGAG.